One sample yielded the 28 T cell receptor beta chains listed below, sequenced in a study of blood T cell repertoires in COVID-19. TCRdb's table, derived via immunoSEQ multiplex PCR, lists solely in-frame clones and lacks some. The data contain approximately 98,000 clones, roughly 80% of them seen just once; the ten biggest clones take up about 10%. Sequenced sample: peripheral blood. These receptors were taken from a woman at least 80 years old with acute or convalescent COVID-19.

This clone has a handful of counts. This sequence joins TRBV7-2 and TRBJ2-2; a possible D gene is TRBD1 (5 bases). Trimming removed 1 base from V and 4 bases from J, with 10 bases in between. CDR1 SGHTA and CDR2 FQGNSA come from the germline V gene. The CDR3 totals 15 residues. CDR3 DNA: TGTGCCAGCAGCTTAGTCGGTAGGGGCACCGGGGAGCTGTTTTTT. This codes for CASSLVGRGTGELFF.

This clone was recorded a few times. The chain carries TRBV29-1 and TRBJ1-1; 7 bases match TRBD1. The V gene's germline CDR1 is SQVTM and CDR2 ANQGSEA. The junction had 6 bases not matched to a gene; V was cut back by 3 bases and J by 11 bases. CDR3 length: 11 residues. The CDR3 nucleotides are TGCAGCGTTGATAAGGGGGCGATTGCTTTCTTT. It translates to CSVDKGAIAFF. Full variable domain (rest looked up from reference TRBV29-1 and TRBJ1-1): SAVISQKPSRDICQRGTSLTIQCQVDSQVTMMFWYRQQPGQSLTLIATANQGSEATYESGFVIDKFPISRPNLTFSTLTVSNMSPEDSSIYLCSVDKGAIAFFGQGTRLTVV.

The chain uses TRBV28 and TRBJ1-4, with TRBD1 as a possible D gene (6 bases). The ends were cut back, 5 bases at V and 7 bases at J, with 17 bases in the middle. Germline CDR1 MDHEN, CDR2 SYDVKM. There are 15 residues in the CDR3. CDR3 nucleotides: TGTGCCAGCAGTACAACAGGGTCAGTGGCTGAAAAACTGTTTTTT. Translated, it gives CASSTTGSVAEKLFF. Variable domain in full (rest from reference TRBV28 and TRBJ1-4): DVKVTQSSRYLVKRTGEKVFLECVQDMDHENMFWYRQDPGLGLRLIYFSYDVKMKEKGDIPEGYSVSREKKERFSLILESASTNQTSMYLCASSTTGSVAEKLFFGSGTQLSVL.

The J gene is TRBJ2-3, the V gene TRBV2, with TRBD2 matching over 7 bases. Unmatched junction bases numbered 7, after V lost 6 bases and J lost 4 bases. Per the germline V gene, CDR1 is SNHLY and CDR2 is FYNNEI. The CDR3 totals 14 residues. The CDR3 DNA sequence: TGTGCCAGCAGACGGCGGGGGACCTCAGATACGCAGTATTTT. Amino acids: CASRRRGTSDTQYF.

V usage is TRBV19 and J usage is TRBJ1-1; D ambiguous. With 4 bases removed from V and 4 bases from J, the gap between germline ends came to 13 bases. From germline, CDR1 is LNHDA and CDR2 SQIVND (reference sequence). The CDR3 spans 14 residues. The CDR3 bases are TGTGCCAGTAGTACAGATGGACGGGGCACTGAAGCTTTCTTT. It encodes CASSTDGRGTEAFF.

This chain joins TRBV29-1 and TRBJ1-2, with D possibly being TRBD1 (6 bases). The CDR3 extends over 15 amino acids. Germline V gives CDR1 SQVTM, CDR2 ANQGSEA. The V end was cut by 0 bases, the J end by 3 bases, with 14 bases between. CDR3 residues: CSVEDRGRGDYGYTF. The CDR3, as DNA: TGCAGCGTTGAAGATAGAGGCAGGGGAGACTATGGCTACACCTTC.

V and J are TRBV24-1 and TRBJ2-7, with TRBD2 matching over 7 bases. V lost 7 bases, J lost 3 bases, and 5 bases stayed unmatched. The germline CDR1 and CDR2 sequences are KGHDR and SFDVKD. The length of the CDR3 is 13 residues. The CDR3 protein is CATSNSGGYEQYF. DNA for the CDR3: TGTGCCACCAGCAATTCGGGGGGCTACGAGCAGTACTTC.

This clone was recorded only once. The CDR3 is CASSRGGGNQPQHF. In DNA form, the CDR3 reads TGTGCCAGCAGTAGGGGAGGGGGCAATCAGCCCCAGCATTTT. V and J are TRBV28 and TRBJ1-5, with D possibly being TRBD1 (5 bases). Trimming took off 5 bases at V and 2 bases at J, with 10 bases between the two ends. CDR1 is MDHEN and CDR2 is SYDVKM in the germline V gene. This CDR3 has 14 residues.

The gene calls are TRBV5-6 and TRBJ2-7; 13 positions agree with TRBD2. CDR3 size: 16 residues. CDR1 and CDR2 (germline): SGHDT, YYEEEE. V lost 4 bases, J lost 6 bases, and 10 bases stayed unmatched. CDR3 sequence (DNA): TGTGCCAGCAGCCACCGATCTACTAGCGGGGGGGCCGAGCAGTACGTC. As protein: CASSHRSTSGGAEQYV.

This clone has just a few counts. This chain uses TRBV7-9 with TRBJ1-1, with 8 bases lining up with TRBD1. Per germline, CDR1 SEHNR and CDR2 FQNEAQ (reference sequence). This CDR3 comprises 14 residues. V lost 1 base to trimming and J lost 8 bases; unmatched junction nucleotides: 6. CDR3 region: CASSLDSGTGEAFF. The CDR3 DNA reads TGTGCCAGCAGCTTAGATTCAGGGACAGGCGAAGCTTTCTTT.

The chain links TRBV5-4 to TRBJ2-5; 7 bases agree with TRBD2. Per the germline V gene, CDR1 is SGHNT and CDR2 is YYREEE (reference sequence). This CDR3 spans 16 amino acids. Losses at the gene ends were 4 bases for V and 5 bases for J; bases not matched to a gene: 14. The CDR3 coding sequence is TGTGCCAGCAGCGGGGGGGGTACAGGCGCAATTGAGACCCAGTACTTC. This codes for CASSGGGTGAIETQYF.

This clone was recorded once. V gene TRBV2 combines with J gene TRBJ1-2, with D perhaps TRBD1 (5 bases). Germline CDR1 SNHLY, CDR2 FYNNEI. Trimming took off 10 bases at V and 4 bases at J, with 16 bases between the two ends. The CDR3 totals 13 residues. CDR3 nucleotides: TGTGCCACCGGGCAGGGAGGGCCCTATGGCTACACCTTC. Encoded protein: CATGQGGPYGYTF. Full variable domain (remainder filled in from reference TRBV2 and TRBJ1-2): EPEVTQTPSHQVTQMGQEVILRCVPISNHLYFYWYRQILGQKVEFLVSFYNNEISEKSEIFDDQFSVERPDGSNFTLKIRSTKLEDSAMYFCATGQGGPYGYTFGSGTRLTVV.

This clone was seen just once. V is TRBV6-2 or TRBV6-3 and J is TRBJ2-5; D might be TRBD1 (7 bases). The germline gives CDR1 MNHEY, CDR2 SVGEGT. The CDR3 sequence is 13 residues long. V was pared by 6 bases and J by 5 bases, with 13 bases between. The CDR3 reads CASSRRGLETQYF. CDR3 sequence (DNA): TGTGCCAGCAGCCGGAGGGGGCTGGAGACCCAGTACTTC.

This chain links TRBV5-1 with TRBJ1-3; D is uncertain. Looked up from germline, CDR1 is SGHRS and CDR2 is YFSETQ. The CDR3 is 15 residues long. Trimming took off 5 bases at V and 0 bases at J, with 12 bases between the two ends. CDR3 DNA: TGCGCCAGCAGGTCGGAGCTTAGCTCTGGAAACACCATATATTTT. Residues: CASRSELSSGNTIYF.

This rearrangement joins TRBV5-1 to TRBJ1-2; TRBD1 is a possible D gene (6 bases). The germline gives CDR1 SGHRS, CDR2 YFSETQ. The CDR3 is made up of 15 amino acids. Between the trimmed V and J ends, which lost 1 base and 1 base, there was a span of 11 bases. CDR3 loop: CASSLWAGVNYGYTF. CDR3 nucleotides: TGCGCCAGCAGCTTGTGGGCAGGGGTTAACTATGGCTACACCTTC. Supplemented by reference TRBV5-1 and TRBJ1-2, the full variable domain reads KAGVTQTPRYLIKTRGQQVTLSCSPISGHRSVSWYQQTPGQGLQFLFEYFSETQRNKGNFPGRFSGRQFSNSRSEMNVSTLELGDSALYLCASSLWAGVNYGYTFGSGTRLTVV.

The rearrangement links TRBV2 to TRBJ2-1, with D hard to call. The CDR3 is 12 amino acids. The V gene lost 4 bases and the J gene lost 8 bases, with 9 bases spanning the gap. Germline-derived CDR1 and CDR2 are SNHLY and FYNNEI. The CDR3 nucleotides are TGTGCCAGCAGTGTCGGGTTTCATGAGCAGTTCTTC. Its protein is CASSVGFHEQFF.

In its sample, this clone was seen many times. The chain recombines TRBV4-2 with TRBJ2-1; D possibly corresponds to TRBD1 (5 bases). Trimming stripped 0 bases from V and 5 bases from J, with 8 bases between. The CDR3 length is 14 residues. CDR1 and CDR2 from the germline V gene are LGHNA and YNFKEQ. DNA of the CDR3: TGTGCCAGCAGCCAAGAGGGGCCTCACAATGAGCAGTTCTTC. Translation: CASSQEGPHNEQFF.

The chain combines TRBV18 with TRBJ1-4; 9 bases are a match to TRBD1. The germline V gene encodes CDR1 KGHSH and CDR2 LQKENI. V gave up 3 bases and J gave up 8 bases; unmatched junction bases: 4. CDR3 length equals 14 residues. DNA of the CDR3: TGTGCCAGCTCACCTGGACAGGGGAGAGAAAAACTGTTTTTT. It yields the protein CASSPGQGREKLFF.

This clone turned up a few times. The gene calls are TRBV7-6 and TRBJ2-5, with D possibly matching TRBD2 (5 bases). Germline V CDR1 and CDR2: SGHVS, FNYEAQ. Trimming took off 5 bases at V and 2 bases at J, with 9 bases between the two ends. The CDR3 runs to 13 residues. CDR3 region: CASSRGRQETQYF. CDR3 coding DNA: TGTGCCAGCAGCCGAGGGAGACAAGAGACCCAGTACTTC. Complete variable domain (other parts from reference TRBV7-6 and TRBJ2-5): GAGVSQSPRYKVTKRGQDVALRCDPISGHVSLYWYRQALGQGPEFLTYFNYEAQQDKSGLPNDRFSAERPEGSISTLTIQRTEQRDSAMYRCASSRGRQETQYFGPGTRLLVL.

This rearrangement joins TRBV7-2 to TRBJ2-2; TRBD2 matches at 12 bases. CDR1 and CDR2 (germline): SGHTA, FQGNSA. The length of the CDR3 is 16 residues. Trimming took 5 bases from V and 4 from J; bases not matched to a gene: 5. This CDR3 reads CASSIRTSGATGELFF. In DNA form, the CDR3 reads TGTGCCAGCAGCATTCGGACTAGCGGGGCCACCGGGGAGCTGTTTTTT.

The CDR3 bases are TGCAGTGCTGGTGGAGCGGGGGGGCTCCATGAGCAGTTCTTC. It translates to CSAGGAGGLHEQFF. The chain links TRBV20-1 to TRBJ2-1; 10 nucleotides align to TRBD2. The CDR3 is made up of 14 amino acids. Trimming cost V 5 bases and J 8 bases; bases outside gene matches: 9. CDR1 and CDR2 from the germline V gene are DFQATT and SNEGSKA (reference sequence).

The DNA of the CDR3 is TGTGCCAGCAGCTCGGGACACCAAACAACTAATGAAAAACTGTTTTTT. It is translated as CASSSGHQTTNEKLFF. The chain combines TRBV5-4 with TRBJ1-4; tentative D call: TRBD1 (6 bases). This CDR3 is built from 16 residues. Germline V gene sequence: CDR1 SGHNT, CDR2 YYREEE (reference sequence). V lost 3 bases, J lost 0 bases, and 12 bases lay in between.

J is TRBJ1-2 and V is TRBV2; TRBD1 matches 12 bases. The CDR3 has 15 amino acids. The trim removed 6 bases at V and 4 bases at J, leaving 6 bases unmatched. The germline CDR1 and CDR2 sequences are SNHLY and FYNNEI. Here the CDR3 reads CASSGDRGLAYGYTF. In nucleotides, the CDR3 is TGTGCCAGCAGCGGGGACAGGGGGCTTGCCTATGGCTACACCTTC.

The gene calls are TRBV7-2 and TRBJ2-1; 9 nucleotides align to TRBD2. Germline CDR1 SGHTA, CDR2 FQGNSA. Trimming at V came to 1 base and at J to 1 base, leaving 2 bases not matched to a gene. The CDR3 has 16 amino acids. In DNA form, the CDR3 reads TGTGCCAGCAGCTTAGAAGCGGGGGGTTCCTACAATGAGCAGTTCTTC. Translation gives CASSLEAGGSYNEQFF.

The chain joins TRBV29-1 to TRBJ2-2, with no clear D. The V end lost 3 bases, the J end lost 1 base, and 3 bases lay between the germline ends. The germline gives CDR1 SQVTM, CDR2 ANQGSEA. CDR3 length: 12 amino acids. The CDR3 protein is CSVDLNTGELFF. CDR3 in DNA: TGCAGCGTTGACCTGAACACCGGGGAGCTGTTTTTT.

J is TRBJ2-1 and V is TRBV12-3 or TRBV12-4; no reliable D call. The CDR3 covers 13 residues. V lost 3 bases and J 5 bases, leaving 8 bases between the germline ends. CDR3 in DNA: TGTGCCAGCAGTTTTAACAGAAACAATGAGCAGTTCTTC. Translating gives CASSFNRNNEQFF.

This chain links TRBV6-2 or TRBV6-3 with TRBJ1-5; no clear D. The CDR3 covers 12 residues. Germline values: CDR1 MNHEY, CDR2 SVGEGT. V shed 4 bases and J shed 2 bases, with 3 bases lying between them. This CDR3 reads CASSSGNQPQHF. CDR3 nucleotides: TGTGCCAGCAGTTCGGGCAATCAGCCCCAGCATTTT.

This chain joins TRBV19 and TRBJ1-2; D not certain. Germline loops: CDR1 LNHDA, CDR2 SQIVND (reference sequence). Trimming took off 3 bases at V and 0 bases at J, with 8 bases between the two ends. CDR3 length equals 14 residues. CDR3 amino acids: CASSMREANYGYTF. In DNA, the CDR3 is TGTGCCAGTAGTATGAGGGAAGCTAACTATGGCTACACCTTC.